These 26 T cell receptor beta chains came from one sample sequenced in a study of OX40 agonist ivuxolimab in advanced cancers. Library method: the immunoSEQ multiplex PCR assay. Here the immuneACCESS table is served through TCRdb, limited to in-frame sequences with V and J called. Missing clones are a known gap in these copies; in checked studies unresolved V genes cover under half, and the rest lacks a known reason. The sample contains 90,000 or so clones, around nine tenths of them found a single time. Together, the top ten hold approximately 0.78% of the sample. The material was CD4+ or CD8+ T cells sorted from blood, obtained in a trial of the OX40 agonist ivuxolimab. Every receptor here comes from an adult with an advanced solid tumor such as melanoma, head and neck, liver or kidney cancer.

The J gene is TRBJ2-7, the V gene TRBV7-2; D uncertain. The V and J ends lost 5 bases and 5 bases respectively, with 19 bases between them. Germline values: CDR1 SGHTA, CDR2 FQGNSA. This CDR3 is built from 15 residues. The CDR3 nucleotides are TGTGCCAGCAGCCCCACCAGAATCCCGTCCCACGAGCAGTACTTC. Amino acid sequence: CASSPTRIPSHEQYF.

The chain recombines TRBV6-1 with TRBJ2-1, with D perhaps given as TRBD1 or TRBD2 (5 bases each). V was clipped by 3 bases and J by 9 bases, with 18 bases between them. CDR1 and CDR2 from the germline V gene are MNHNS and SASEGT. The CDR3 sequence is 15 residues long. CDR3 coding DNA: TGTGCCAGCAGTGAGCCGGGGACCCCTCTCGGTGAGCAGTTCTTC. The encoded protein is CASSEPGTPLGEQFF.

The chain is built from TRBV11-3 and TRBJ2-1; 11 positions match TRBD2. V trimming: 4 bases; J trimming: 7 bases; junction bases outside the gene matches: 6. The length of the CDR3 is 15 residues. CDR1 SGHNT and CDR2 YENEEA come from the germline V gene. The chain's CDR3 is CASSYTSGSKNEQFF. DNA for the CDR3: TGTGCCAGCAGCTATACTAGCGGGAGTAAAAATGAGCAGTTCTTC.

CDR3 amino acids: CASSGGTSAYEQYF. Written as DNA, the CDR3 is TGTGCCAGCAGTGGGGGGACTTCCGCCTACGAGCAGTACTTC. This chain joins TRBV2 and TRBJ2-7; the D gene is possibly TRBD2 (6 bases). Between the trimmed V and J ends, which lost 4 bases and 2 bases, there was a span of 12 bases. The CDR3 loop spans 14 amino acids. Looked up from germline, CDR1 is SNHLY and CDR2 is FYNNEI. Full variable domain (rest looked up from reference TRBV2 and TRBJ2-7): EPEVTQTPSHQVTQMGQEVILRCVPISNHLYFYWYRQILGQKVEFLVSFYNNEISEKSEIFDDQFSVERPDGSNFTLKIRSTKLEDSAMYFCASSGGTSAYEQYFGPGTRLTVT.

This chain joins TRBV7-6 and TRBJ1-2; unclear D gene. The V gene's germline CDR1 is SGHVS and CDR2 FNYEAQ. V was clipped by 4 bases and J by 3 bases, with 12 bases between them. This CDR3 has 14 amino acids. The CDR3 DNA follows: TGTGCCAGCAGCTCGCTGTTGTCGGACTATGGCTACACCTTC. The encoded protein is CASSSLLSDYGYTF.

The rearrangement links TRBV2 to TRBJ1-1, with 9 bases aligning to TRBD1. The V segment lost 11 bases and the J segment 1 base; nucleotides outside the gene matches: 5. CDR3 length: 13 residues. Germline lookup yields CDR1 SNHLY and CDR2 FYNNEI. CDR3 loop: CAERTGANTEAFF. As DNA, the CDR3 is TGTGCCGAAAGGACAGGGGCGAACACTGAAGCTTTCTTT.

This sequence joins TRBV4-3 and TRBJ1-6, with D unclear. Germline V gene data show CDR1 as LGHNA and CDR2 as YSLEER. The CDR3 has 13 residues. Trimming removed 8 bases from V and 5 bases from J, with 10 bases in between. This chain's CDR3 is CASAYVNNSPLHF. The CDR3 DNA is TGCGCCAGCGCGTATGTCAATAATTCACCCCTCCACTTT.

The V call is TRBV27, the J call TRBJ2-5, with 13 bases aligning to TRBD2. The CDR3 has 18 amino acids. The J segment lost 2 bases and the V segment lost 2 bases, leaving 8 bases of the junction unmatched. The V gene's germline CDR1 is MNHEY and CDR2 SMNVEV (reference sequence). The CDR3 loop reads CASSLVLAGGPFQETQYF. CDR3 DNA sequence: TGTGCCAGCAGTTTAGTACTAGCGGGAGGGCCGTTTCAAGAGACCCAGTACTTC.

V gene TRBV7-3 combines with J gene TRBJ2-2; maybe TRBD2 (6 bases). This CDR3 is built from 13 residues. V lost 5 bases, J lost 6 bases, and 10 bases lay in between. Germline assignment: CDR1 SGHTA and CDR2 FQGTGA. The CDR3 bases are TGTGCCAGCAGCACAACTAGCTCCGGGGAGCTGTTTTTT. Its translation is CASSTTSSGELFF.

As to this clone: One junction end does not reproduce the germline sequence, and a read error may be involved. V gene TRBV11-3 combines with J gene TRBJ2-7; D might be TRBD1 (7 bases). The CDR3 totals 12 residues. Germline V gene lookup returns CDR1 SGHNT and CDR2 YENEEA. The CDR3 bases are TGTGCCAGCAGCCAACCCTCCAGGGGGGTTGGGTTC. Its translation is CASSQPSRGVGF.

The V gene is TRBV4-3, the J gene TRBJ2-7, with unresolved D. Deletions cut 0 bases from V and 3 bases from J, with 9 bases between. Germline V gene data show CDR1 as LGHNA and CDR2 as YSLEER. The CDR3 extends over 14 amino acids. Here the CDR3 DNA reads TGCGCCAGCAGCCAAGAGGCGCTGAACTACGAGCAGTACTTC. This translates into CASSQEALNYEQYF.

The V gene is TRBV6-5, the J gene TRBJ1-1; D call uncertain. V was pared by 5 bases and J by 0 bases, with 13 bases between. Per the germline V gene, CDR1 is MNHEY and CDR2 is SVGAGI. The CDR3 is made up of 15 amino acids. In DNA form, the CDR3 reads TGTGCCAGCAGTGCGGAAGGTCACATGAACACTGAAGCTTTCTTT. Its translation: CASSAEGHMNTEAFF.

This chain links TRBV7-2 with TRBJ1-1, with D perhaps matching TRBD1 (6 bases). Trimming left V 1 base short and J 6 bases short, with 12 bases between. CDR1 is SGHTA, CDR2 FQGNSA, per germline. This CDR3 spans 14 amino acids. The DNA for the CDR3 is TGTGCCAGCAGCTTAGTCACAGGGCATGCTGAAGCTTTCTTT. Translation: CASSLVTGHAEAFF.

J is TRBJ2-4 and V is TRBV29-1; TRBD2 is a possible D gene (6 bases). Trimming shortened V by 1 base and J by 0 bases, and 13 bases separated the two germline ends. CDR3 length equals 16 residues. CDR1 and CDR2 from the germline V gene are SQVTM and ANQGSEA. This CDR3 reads CSVEATAGLAKNIQYF. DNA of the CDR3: TGCAGCGTTGAAGCCACTGCGGGGCTAGCCAAAAACATTCAGTACTTC.

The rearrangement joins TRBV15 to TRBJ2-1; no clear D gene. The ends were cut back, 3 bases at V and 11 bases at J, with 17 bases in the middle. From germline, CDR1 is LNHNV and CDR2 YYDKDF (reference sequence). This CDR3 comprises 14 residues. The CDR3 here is CATSSSNQQIKQFF. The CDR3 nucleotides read TGTGCCACCAGCAGTTCCAATCAGCAAATCAAGCAGTTCTTC.

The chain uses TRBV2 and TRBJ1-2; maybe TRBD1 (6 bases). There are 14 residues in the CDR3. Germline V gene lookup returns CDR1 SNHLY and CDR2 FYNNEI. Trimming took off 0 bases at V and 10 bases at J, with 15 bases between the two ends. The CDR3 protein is CASSEADSRFVYTF. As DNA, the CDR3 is TGTGCCAGCAGTGAAGCGGACAGCCGTTTCGTCTACACCTTC.

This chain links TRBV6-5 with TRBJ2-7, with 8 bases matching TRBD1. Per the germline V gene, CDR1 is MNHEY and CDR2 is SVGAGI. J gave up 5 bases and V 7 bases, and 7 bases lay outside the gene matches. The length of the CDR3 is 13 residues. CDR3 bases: TGTGCCAGCAACCCAGGACAGGGCCACGAGCAGTACTTC. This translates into CASNPGQGHEQYF.

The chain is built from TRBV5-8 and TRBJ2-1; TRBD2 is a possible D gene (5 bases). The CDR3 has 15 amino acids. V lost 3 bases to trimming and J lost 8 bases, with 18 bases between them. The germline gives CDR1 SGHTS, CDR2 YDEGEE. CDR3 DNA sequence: TGTGCCAGCAGCTACCATAGGAGGACCGGGGATGAGCAGTTCTTC. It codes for CASSYHRRTGDEQFF.

The DNA of the CDR3 is TGTGCCAGCAGTGAACCTACCGGGGGAGGCAGGGTGGCTTTCTACGAGCAGTACTTC. This encodes CASSEPTGGGRVAFYEQYF. The rearrangement links TRBV6-1 to TRBJ2-7; TRBD2 is a possible D gene (6 bases). Deletions cut 2 bases from V and 3 bases from J, with 26 bases between. Germline lookup yields CDR1 MNHNS and CDR2 SASEGT. This CDR3 region has 19 residues.

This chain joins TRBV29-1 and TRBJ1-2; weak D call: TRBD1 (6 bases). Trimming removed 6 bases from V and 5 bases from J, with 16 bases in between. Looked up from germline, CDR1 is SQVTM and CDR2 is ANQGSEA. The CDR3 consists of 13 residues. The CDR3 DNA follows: TGCAGCGTAGGGGCGGGGGACAAGTATGGCTACACCTTC. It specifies CSVGAGDKYGYTF.

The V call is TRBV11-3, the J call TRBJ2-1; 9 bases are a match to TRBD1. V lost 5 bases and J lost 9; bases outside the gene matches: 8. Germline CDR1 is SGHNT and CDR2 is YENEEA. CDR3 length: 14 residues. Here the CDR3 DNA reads TGTGCCAGCAGCGCGCGGACAGGGGAGGGTGAGCAGTTCTTC. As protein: CASSARTGEGEQFF. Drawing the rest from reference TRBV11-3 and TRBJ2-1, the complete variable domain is EAGVVQSPRYKIIEKKQPVAFWCNPISGHNTLYWYLQNLGQGPELLIRYENEEAVDDSQLPKDRFSAERLKGVDSTLKIQPAELGDSAVYLCASSARTGEGEQFFGPGTRLTVL.

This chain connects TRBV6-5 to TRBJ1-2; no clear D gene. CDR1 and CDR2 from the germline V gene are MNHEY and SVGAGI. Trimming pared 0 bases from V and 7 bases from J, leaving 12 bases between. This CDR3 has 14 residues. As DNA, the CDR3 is TGTGCCAGCAGTTACTCCCAGCCCGGTGCTGGCTACACCTTC. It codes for CASSYSQPGAGYTF.

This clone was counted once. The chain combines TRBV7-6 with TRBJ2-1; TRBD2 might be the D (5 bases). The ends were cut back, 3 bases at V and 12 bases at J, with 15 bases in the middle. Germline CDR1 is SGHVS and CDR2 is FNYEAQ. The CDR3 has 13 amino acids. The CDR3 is CASSFSERDPQFF. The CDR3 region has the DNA TGTGCCAGCAGCTTCTCCGAGAGGGATCCGCAGTTCTTC. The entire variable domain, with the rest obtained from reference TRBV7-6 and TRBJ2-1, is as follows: GAGVSQSPRYKVTKRGQDVALRCDPISGHVSLYWYRQALGQGPEFLTYFNYEAQQDKSGLPNDRFSAERPEGSISTLTIQRTEQRDSAMYRCASSFSERDPQFFGPGTRLTVL.

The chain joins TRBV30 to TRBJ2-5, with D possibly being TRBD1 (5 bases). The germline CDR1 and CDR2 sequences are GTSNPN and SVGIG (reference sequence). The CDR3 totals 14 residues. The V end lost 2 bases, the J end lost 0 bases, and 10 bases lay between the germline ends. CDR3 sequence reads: CAWSSRAYQETQYF. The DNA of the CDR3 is TGTGCCTGGAGTAGCAGGGCCTACCAAGAGACCCAGTACTTC.

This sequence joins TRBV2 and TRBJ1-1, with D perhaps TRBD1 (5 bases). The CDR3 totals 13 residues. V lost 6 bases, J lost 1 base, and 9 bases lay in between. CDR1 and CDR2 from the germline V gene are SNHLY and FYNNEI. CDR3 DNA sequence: TGTGCCAGCAGGAACACAGGGAACACTGAAGCTTTCTTT. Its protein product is CASRNTGNTEAFF.

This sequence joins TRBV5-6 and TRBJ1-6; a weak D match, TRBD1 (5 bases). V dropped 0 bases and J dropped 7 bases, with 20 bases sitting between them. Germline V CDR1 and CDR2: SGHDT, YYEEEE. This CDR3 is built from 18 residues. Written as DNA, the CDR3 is TGTGCCAGCAGCTTGGGATTACGGGAAGGGACCTTAAATTCACCCCTCCACTTT. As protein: CASSLGLREGTLNSPLHF. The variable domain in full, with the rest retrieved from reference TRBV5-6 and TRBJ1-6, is DAGVTQSPTHLIKTRGQQVTLRCSPKSGHDTVSWYQQALGQGPQFIFQYYEEEERQRGNFPDRFSGHQFPNYSSELNVNALLLGDSALYLCASSLGLREGTLNSPLHFGNGTRLTVT.